Each of the 16 T cell receptor beta chains below was sequenced from the same sample in a study of cytomegalovirus exposure and HLA in healthy donors. In the PCR, 60 Vbeta and 13 Jbeta primers were used. Using immunoSEQ multiplex PCR, the repertoire was profiled, and TCRdb retains in-frame clones only, with some absent. The sample lists over 85,000 clones, around 76% occurring once. The source material was PBMCs. The receptors were sampled from a man aged 25 to 45 in good health and CMV-seropositive.

This chain uses TRBV5-1 with TRBJ2-7, with no clear D. Trimming removed 0 bases at V and 1 base at J, with 11 bases between. Germline V gene data show CDR1 as SGHRS and CDR2 as YFSETQ. This CDR3 has 15 amino acids. The CDR3: CASSLGQVPSYEQYF. The DNA of the CDR3 is TGCGCCAGCAGCTTGGGTCAGGTTCCTTCCTACGAGCAGTACTTC.

V and J are TRBV9 and TRBJ2-2; 8 nucleotides agree with TRBD2. The CDR3 length is 16 residues. CDR1 SGDLS and CDR2 YYNGEE come from the germline V gene. After removal of 0 bases from V and 2 bases from J, the junction contained 3 bases not matched to a gene. CDR3 in amino acids: CASSVAGGANTGELFF. Written as DNA, the CDR3 is TGTGCCAGCAGCGTAGCCGGGGGGGCTAACACCGGGGAGCTGTTTTTT.

The rearrangement joins TRBV6-6 to TRBJ1-1; D unresolved. Looked up from germline, CDR1 is MNHNY and CDR2 is SVGAGI (reference sequence). CDR3 length equals 14 residues. V dropped 7 bases and J dropped 5 bases, with 17 bases sitting between them. CDR3 residues: CASKKPEIVTEAFF. CDR3 nucleotides: TGTGCCAGCAAGAAGCCCGAGATAGTAACTGAAGCTTTCTTT.

The rearrangement uses TRBV5-1 and TRBJ1-1, with D possibly being TRBD1 (5 bases). The CDR3 runs 11 residues. With 1 base removed from V and 7 bases from J, the gap between germline ends came to 5 bases. Germline V gene lookup returns CDR1 SGHRS and CDR2 YFSETQ. The chain's CDR3 is CASSLRGEAFF. The DNA of the CDR3 is TGCGCCAGCAGCTTGAGGGGTGAAGCTTTCTTT.

As DNA, the CDR3 is TGTGCCAGCAGCTCAACCTACGGACTAGCGGGGGGGGAGACCCAGTACTTC. Protein product: CASSSTYGLAGGETQYF. The rearrangement uses TRBV7-9 and TRBJ2-5, with TRBD2 matching over 15 bases. Germline-derived CDR1 and CDR2 are SEHNR and FQNEAQ (reference sequence). The CDR3 is 17 residues long. V lost 4 bases, J lost 5 bases, and 8 bases stayed unmatched.

This clone was seen a handful of times. V usage is TRBV11-2 and J usage is TRBJ2-2, with D tentatively TRBD2 (6 bases). The CDR3 is made up of 14 amino acids. Trimming took 5 bases from V and 6 from J, leaving 13 bases between them. Germline assignment: CDR1 SGHAT and CDR2 FQNNGV. CDR3 nucleotides: TGTGCCAGCAGCCTAAGCTCGGGGGCCGGGGAGCTGTTTTTT. This translates into CASSLSSGAGELFF. Combining the CDR3 with reference TRBV11-2 and TRBJ2-2 gives the whole variable domain EAGVAQSPRYKIIEKRQSVAFWCNPISGHATLYWYQQILGQGPKLLIQFQNNGVVDDSQLPKDRFSAERLKGVDSTLKIQPAKLEDSAVYLCASSLSSGAGELFFGEGSRLTVL.

V and J are TRBV7-8 and TRBJ2-2; 14 bases match TRBD2. Germline CDR1 is SGHVS and CDR2 is FQNEAQ. With V trimmed by 4 bases and J by 7 bases, 8 bases remained unmatched. This CDR3 spans 17 amino acids. The DNA for the CDR3 is TGTGCCAGCAGCTACCCGACTAGCGGGGGGGCCTTCGGGGAGCTGTTTTTT. Its translation: CASSYPTSGGAFGELFF.

The chain links TRBV6-1 to TRBJ2-3, with TRBD2 as a possible D gene (5 bases). Germline CDR1 is MNHNS and CDR2 is SASEGT. The CDR3 is 15 amino acids. V dropped 5 bases and J dropped 0 bases, with 12 bases sitting between them. Here the CDR3 reads CASSLFRGSTDTQYF. The CDR3 coding sequence is TGTGCCAGCAGTTTGTTTCGGGGTAGCACAGATACGCAGTATTTT.

The gene calls are TRBV7-2 and TRBJ2-7; tentative D call: TRBD2 (6 bases). V was shortened by 5 bases and J by 3 bases, with 14 bases between the two germline ends. This CDR3 spans 14 amino acids. Germline V lookup: CDR1 SGHTA, CDR2 FQGNSA. CDR3 residues: CASSEGLWIYEQYF. The CDR3 region has the DNA TGTGCCAGCAGCGAGGGACTGTGGATCTACGAGCAGTACTTC. The full variable domain, rest sourced from reference TRBV7-2 and TRBJ2-7, is GAGVSQSPSNKVTEKGKDVELRCDPISGHTALYWYRQSLGQGLEFLIYFQGNSAPDKSGLPSDRFSAERTGGSVSTLTIQRTQQEDSAVYLCASSEGLWIYEQYFGPGTRLTVT.

This clone is a singleton in its sample. The chain carries TRBV6-6 and TRBJ2-5, with D possibly being TRBD2 (6 bases). The CDR3 spans 16 residues. Germline-derived CDR1 and CDR2 are MNHNY and SVGAGI (reference sequence). V was clipped by 0 bases and J by 5 bases, with 16 bases between them. CDR3 sequence (DNA): TGTGCCAGCAGTTACTCGAGAGCCGCGGGACGGGAGACCCAGTACTTC. Amino acids: CASSYSRAAGRETQYF.

The chain uses TRBV9 and TRBJ2-5, with D possibly being TRBD2 (5 bases). In germline, CDR1 is SGDLS, CDR2 YYNGEE. V was pared by 0 bases and J by 2 bases, with 14 bases between. The CDR3 has 16 residues. The CDR3 is CASSVAEAVRQETQYF. CDR3 nucleotides: TGTGCCAGCAGCGTAGCCGAAGCGGTGAGACAAGAGACCCAGTACTTC.

This clone was seen more than once but under ten times. The chain couples TRBV9 to TRBJ2-1, with 11 positions matching TRBD2. Looked up from germline, CDR1 is SGDLS and CDR2 is YYNGEE. The CDR3 covers 15 residues. V lost 0 bases to trimming and J lost 6 bases; unmatched junction nucleotides: 2. The CDR3 sequence is CASSVEGLAVNEQFF. The CDR3 region has the DNA TGTGCCAGCAGCGTAGAGGGACTAGCGGTCAATGAGCAGTTCTTC.

The chain has TRBV30 and TRBJ1-2; D is unresolved. Germline CDR1 and CDR2: GTSNPN and SVGIG (reference sequence). The V end was cut by 0 bases, the J end by 6 bases, with 5 bases between. The CDR3 covers 11 residues. The CDR3 loop is CAWSVPDGYTF. DNA of the CDR3: TGTGCCTGGAGTGTACCGGATGGCTACACCTTC.

The chain uses TRBV28 and TRBJ2-3; 11 bases map to TRBD1. The CDR3 covers 15 residues. V shed 7 bases and J 5 bases; nucleotides not matched to a gene: 8. Germline lookup yields CDR1 MDHEN and CDR2 SYDVKM. The CDR3 DNA reads as TGTGCCAGCACTGTGGGGGGGACAGGGGGAGATACGCAGTATTTT. Translation: CASTVGGTGGDTQYF.

The V gene is TRBV27, the J gene TRBJ2-7, with 10 bases fitting TRBD1. This CDR3 has 14 residues. Germline V lookup: CDR1 MNHEY, CDR2 SMNVEV (reference sequence). The V gene end was trimmed by 8 bases and the J gene end by 2 bases; junction bases not matched to a gene: 6. The CDR3 loop reads CASRAGTGAYEQYF. CDR3 sequence (DNA): TGTGCCAGCCGGGCTGGGACAGGGGCCTACGAGCAGTACTTC.

The gene calls are TRBV19 and TRBJ2-2, with D perhaps TRBD1 (5 bases). Germline CDR1 LNHDA, CDR2 SQIVND (reference sequence). This CDR3 region has 15 residues. With 3 bases removed from V and 6 bases from J, the gap between germline ends came to 14 bases. This CDR3 is CASSMSQGRAGELFF. The DNA of the CDR3 is TGTGCCAGTAGTATGTCCCAGGGAAGGGCCGGGGAGCTGTTTTTT.